This is a list of T cell receptor beta chains from one sample in a study of early T cells in non-severe SARS-CoV-2 infection. MiXCR, run by TCRdb on the 5' RACE reads, gives a single entry per CDR3 protein. The table shows approximately 69,000 distinct CDR3 sequences, with roughly 9.5% occurring only once. Specimen: whole blood. Every receptor here comes from an adult who was a healthcare worker with PCR-confirmed SARS-CoV-2 infection or an uninfected control (not recorded which). Each CDR3 is given with its conserved first and last residue. Each record gives: V gene, CDR3 protein.

V: TRBV3-1; CDR3: CASSQDLASNYGYTF
V: TRBV7-3; CDR3: CASSLLGTINEQFF
V: TRBV19; CDR3: CASTPGGGGNEQFF
V: TRBV29-1; CDR3: CSVATGTNTEAFF
V: TRBV18; CDR3: CASSPPLTGTEAFF
V: TRBV6-4; CDR3: CASSRWAGNTIYF
V: TRBV7-2; CDR3: CASSPFGDARDEQYF
V: TRBV5-1; CDR3: CASSWETRGYGYTF
V: TRBV29-1; CDR3: CSGGREGNTQYF
V: TRBV7-3; CDR3: CASSLISGGTTDTQYF
V: TRBV7-2; CDR3: CASSFAEGTDTQYF
V: TRBV3-1; CDR3: CASSQDHTSTYEQYF
V: TRBV20-1; CDR3: CSASLADNEQFF
V: TRBV4-1; CDR3: CASSHAGQGVYSPLHF
V: TRBV2; CDR3: CASKKESSYNEQFF
V: TRBV10-3; CDR3: CAAQRGGSTDTQYF
V: TRBV5-1; CDR3: CASSGSQFEADTQYF
V: TRBV19; CDR3: CASSILSGGAYNEQFF
V: TRBV4-2; CDR3: CASSQGDYNSPLHF
V: TRBV10-3; CDR3: CAIKGTTNSADTQYF
V: TRBV20-1; CDR3: CSAIDREAPNEKLFF
V: TRBV20-1; CDR3: CSARNSGTNTGELFF
V: TRBV5-1; CDR3: CASSLEGLAGREQYF